This is a list of T cell receptor beta chains from one sample in a study of blood T cells in healthy people across ages. TCRdb re-called the 5' RACE reads with MiXCR, one entry per CDR3 protein. The table includes hundreds of thousands of distinct CDR3 sequences, around 31% detected once. The sample comprised blood. These TCRs come from a woman aged 80 or over in good health. The CDR3 runs from the conserved cysteine through the conserved F or W. A D gene is named only where the DNA matches it firmly. The listing skips clone size in some rows; elsewhere it reads once, few, many or a size class.

abundance	v_gene	d_gene	j_gene	CDR3nt	CDR3aa
many	TRBV20-1	TRBD1	TRBJ1-5	TGCAGTGCTACCACCCGACAGGGGGCGGATCAGCCCCAGCATTTT	CSATTRQGADQPQHF
NA	TRBV6-2/TRBV6-3	NA	TRBJ2-3	TGTGCCACTCGAAAGCGGGCCAGCACAGATACGCAGTATTTT	CATRKRASTDTQYF
NA	TRBV2	NA	TRBJ1-5	TGTGCCAGCAGTGTACACGGGGCCCCCAATCAGCCCCAGCATTTT	CASSVHGAPNQPQHF
many	TRBV7-2	TRBD2	TRBJ2-7	TGTGCCAGCAGCTTAGAGGCGGGGGGGCAGGGGGAGCAGTACTTC	CASSLEAGGQGEQYF
once	TRBV18	NA	TRBJ2-7	TGTGCCAGCTCACCACCGGACGGGTCCGAGCAGTACTTC	CASSPPDGSEQYF
many	TRBV6-2/TRBV6-3	TRBD2	TRBJ2-7	TGTGCCAGCAGTTACTCGATCGGCGGGGGGGCCTACGAGCAGTACTTC	CASSYSIGGGAYEQYF
medium-sized	TRBV5-1	NA	TRBJ2-7	TGCGCCAGCAGCTTGCAGGGAATCGGGTACGAGCAGTACTTC	CASSLQGIGYEQYF
few	TRBV5-8	NA	TRBJ2-3	TGTGCCAGCAGCCCCCGGATACGAACAGATACGCAGTATTTT	CASSPRIRTDTQYF
NA	TRBV6-1	NA	TRBJ1-4	TGTGCCAGCAGTGAAACTCGTTGGGACAACGATGAAAAACTGTTTTTT	CASSETRWDNDEKLFF
many	TRBV20-1	TRBD1	TRBJ2-7	TGCAGTGCTAACGGACAGGGGTTTTCTCCCTACGAGCAGTACTTC	CSANGQGFSPYEQYF
many	TRBV12-5	TRBD2	TRBJ2-1	TGTGCTAGTGGTCTCCGGGAGGGAAGCTCCTACAATGAGCAGTTCTTC	CASGLREGSSYNEQFF
few	TRBV20-1	NA	TRBJ2-7	TGCAGTGCTAGATCCAGCTCCTACGAGCAGTACTTC	CSARSSSYEQYF
many	TRBV6-5	NA	TRBJ1-6	TGTGCCAGCGGGGACGGCAGGAGTCTGCCCCTCCACTTT	CASGDGRSLPLHF
once	TRBV29-1	TRBD2	TRBJ2-3	TGCAGCGTAAGCGGGGGGCCCTCCCGCTACACAGATACGCAGTATTTT	CSVSGGPSRYTDTQYF